A single sample is the source of the 32 T cell receptor beta chains below, sequenced in a study of cytomegalovirus exposure and HLA in healthy donors (dated by TCRdb to the late 2010s). The library was made by the immunoSEQ multiplex PCR assay. A mixture of 60 forward primers for TCR Vbeta segments and 13 reverse primers for TCR Jbeta segments was used in the multiplex PCR. TCRdb stores this immuneACCESS table with in-frame sequences only. Part of the clones is absent; in the studies checked, under half of the shortfall reflects unresolved V genes, and no reason is known for the rest. Here the sample has 150,000 to 200,000 clones; about 80% occur a single time. In total, the top ten clones hold about 4.9% of the sample. The sequencing input was PBMCs. These receptors all stem from a young man in good health and CMV-seronegative.

The CDR3 bases are TGTGCCAGCAGCAGGGCCGGGGGGAGGGACAATGAGCAGTTCTTC. Translating gives CASSRAGGRDNEQFF. The chain joins TRBV7-9 to TRBJ2-1, with 7 bases that match TRBD2. Unmatched junction bases numbered 9, after V lost 5 bases and J lost 5 bases. Germline V gene sequence: CDR1 SEHNR, CDR2 FQNEAQ (reference sequence). The CDR3 has 15 residues.

This clone was seen only a few times. The chain employs TRBV6-5 and TRBJ2-1; the match to TRBD2 covers 8 bases. The CDR3 is made up of 15 amino acids. Germline CDR1 and CDR2: MNHEY and SVGAGI. The trim removed 2 bases at V and 8 bases at J, leaving 8 bases unmatched. The CDR3 loop is CASSYGSGGPHEQFF. The CDR3 DNA follows: TGTGCCAGCAGTTACGGGTCGGGGGGGCCCCATGAGCAGTTCTTC.

The chain links TRBV7-8 to TRBJ1-2; TRBD1 is a possible D gene (5 bases). CDR1 and CDR2 from the germline V gene are SGHVS and FQNEAQ. V lost 2 bases, J lost 7 bases, and 11 bases lay in between. This CDR3 comprises 13 residues. The CDR3 sequence: CASSLSDNLGYTF. Written as DNA, the CDR3 is TGTGCCAGCAGCTTATCGGACAACCTTGGCTACACCTTC.

This rearrangement joins TRBV28 to TRBJ2-7, with D perhaps matching TRBD1 (6 bases). CDR3 length equals 14 residues. V shed 6 bases and J shed 2 bases, with 14 bases lying between them. Germline V lookup: CDR1 MDHEN, CDR2 SYDVKM. The CDR3, as DNA: TGTGCCAGCAGGTTGGCGGACAGTGCCTACGAGCAGTACTTC. It is translated as CASRLADSAYEQYF.

This sequence joins TRBV5-6 and TRBJ2-5; TRBD2 matches at 11 bases. Germline CDR1 and CDR2: SGHDT and YYEEEE. This CDR3 has 15 amino acids. V dropped 2 bases and J dropped 5; count of bases not matched to a gene: 5. The CDR3 loop is CASSFPLAGVETQYF. The CDR3 DNA reads as TGTGCCAGCAGCTTCCCACTAGCGGGGGTGGAGACCCAGTACTTC.

This chain links TRBV27 with TRBJ1-5; no reliable D call. The CDR3 is 13 residues long. Looked up from germline, CDR1 is MNHEY and CDR2 is SMNVEV (reference sequence). Trimming took 3 bases from V and 8 from J, leaving 11 bases between them. CDR3 DNA: TGTGCCAGCAGTTTCTCTGGAGATAAGCCCCAGCATTTT. This codes for CASSFSGDKPQHF.

The V and J genes are TRBV7-9 and TRBJ1-2, with D possibly being TRBD1 (6 bases). Germline CDR1 reads SEHNR; CDR2 reads FQNEAQ (reference sequence). V lost 7 bases and J lost 6, with 21 bases in between. This CDR3 comprises 15 residues. The CDR3 is CASTPLGGGRDGYTF. The CDR3 DNA reads as TGTGCCAGCACCCCCTTGGGGGGGGGCCGGGATGGCTACACCTTC.

The V call is TRBV5-4, the J call TRBJ1-2; maybe TRBD1 (5 bases). The V end lost 5 bases, the J end lost 2 bases, and 10 bases lay between the germline ends. The CDR3 sequence is 13 residues long. Germline V gives CDR1 SGHNT, CDR2 YYREEE (reference sequence). The CDR3 DNA is TGTGCCAGCAGTTTTGACAGAAACTATGGCTACACCTTC. Protein sequence: CASSFDRNYGYTF.

DNA of the CDR3: TGTGCCAGCAGCTACCAAGCGGACTGCAATGAGCAGTTCTTC. Amino acids: CASSYQADCNEQFF. The chain joins TRBV7-9 to TRBJ2-1; D is possibly TRBD2 (5 bases). V was clipped by 4 bases and J by 6 bases, with 13 bases between them. Germline CDR1 is SEHNR and CDR2 is FQNEAQ (reference sequence). The CDR3 has 14 residues.

This clone was picked up a small number of times. The V gene is TRBV14, the J gene TRBJ2-3; 8 bases align to TRBD1. The germline CDR1 and CDR2 sequences are SGHDN and FVKESK. The CDR3 is 16 amino acids. Trimming cost V 4 bases and J 3 bases; bases outside gene matches: 9. CDR3 region: CASSPRIDRGTDTQYF. For the CDR3, the DNA is TGTGCCAGCAGCCCCCGAATCGACAGGGGAACAGATACGCAGTATTTT. The full variable domain, in which reference TRBV14 and TRBJ2-3 provide the parts outside the CDR3, is EAGVTQFPSHSVIEKGQTVTLRCDPISGHDNLYWYRRVMGKEIKFLLHFVKESKQDESGMPNNRFLAERTGGTYSTLKVQPAELEDSGVYFCASSPRIDRGTDTQYFGPGTRLTVL.

This rearrangement joins TRBV27 to TRBJ2-2; TRBD2 matches 7 bases. CDR1 is MNHEY and CDR2 is SMNVEV in the germline V gene (reference sequence). V was clipped by 6 bases and J by 5 bases; unmatched bases: 9. CDR3 size: 15 residues. CDR3: CASRPGLRATGELFF. In DNA form, the CDR3 reads TGTGCCAGCAGACCGGGACTAAGGGCGACCGGGGAGCTGTTTTTT.

The chain carries TRBV2 and TRBJ2-1; 14 positions match TRBD2. The CDR3 loop spans 15 amino acids. The germline gives CDR1 SNHLY, CDR2 FYNNEI. J lost 7 bases, V lost 6 bases, and 5 bases had no gene match. CDR3 nucleotides: TGTGCCAGCAGGGGGACTAGCGGGAGAGGGAATGAGCAGTTCTTC. Residues: CASRGTSGRGNEQFF.

This clone was found once. The rearrangement uses TRBV7-2 and TRBJ2-3; tentatively, D is TRBD2 (5 bases). CDR1 and CDR2 from the germline V gene are SGHTA and FQGNSA. This CDR3 is built from 13 residues. Trimming pared 5 bases from V and 6 bases from J, leaving 12 bases between. CDR3 protein: CASSAPLADTQYF. The CDR3 coding sequence is TGTGCCAGCAGCGCCCCCTTAGCGGATACGCAGTATTTT.

The genes are TRBV5-1 and TRBJ1-2; 7 bases match TRBD1. The germline gives CDR1 SGHRS, CDR2 YFSETQ. The CDR3 sequence is 14 residues long. V lost 4 bases to trimming and J lost 4 bases; unmatched junction nucleotides: 7. As DNA, the CDR3 is TGCGCCAGCAGCAAAGACAGGGCCCCCTATGGCTACACCTTC. Its translation is CASSKDRAPYGYTF.

CDR3 nucleotide sequence: TGCGCCAGCAGCCAAGGGGCAGGGAATCAAGAGACCCAGTACTTC. It is translated as CASSQGAGNQETQYF. The chain joins TRBV4-3 to TRBJ2-5, with a possible D match to TRBD1 (5 bases). The CDR3 spans 15 residues. Germline CDR1 LGHNA, CDR2 YSLEER. V was cut by 1 base and J by 2 bases, with 11 bases left in between.

In this sample, this clone turned up a few times. The chain uses TRBV7-2 and TRBJ1-2, with D hard to call. Germline assignment: CDR1 SGHTA and CDR2 FQGNSA. There are 13 residues in the CDR3. V lost 5 bases, J lost 5 bases, and 12 bases lay in between. The CDR3 reads CASSARREYGYTF. Here the CDR3 DNA reads TGTGCCAGCAGCGCTCGCCGGGAGTATGGCTACACCTTC.

This clone was counted only a few times. This chain connects TRBV14 to TRBJ1-1; tentative D call: TRBD1 (5 bases). Trimming removed 4 bases from V and 3 bases from J, with 9 bases in between. The CDR3 length is 13 residues. The germline V gene encodes CDR1 SGHDN and CDR2 FVKESK. CDR3 in amino acids: CASSPGLYTEAFF. For the CDR3, the DNA is TGTGCCAGCAGCCCGGGACTGTACACTGAAGCTTTCTTT.

The V and J genes are TRBV7-2 and TRBJ1-2; D is perhaps TRBD1 (5 bases). The CDR3 extends over 16 amino acids. Looked up from germline, CDR1 is SGHTA and CDR2 is FQGNSA. The V end was cut by 0 bases, the J end by 3 bases, with 14 bases between. CDR3 DNA: TGTGCCAGCAGCTTAGCCGGGGGTAAGGGATACTATGGCTACACCTTC. This encodes CASSLAGGKGYYGYTF.

The rearrangement uses TRBV19 and TRBJ2-5; D remains ambiguous. The V end was cut by 3 bases, the J end by 0 bases, with 17 bases between. This CDR3 comprises 17 residues. From germline, CDR1 is LNHDA and CDR2 SQIVND (reference sequence). CDR3 DNA: TGTGCCAGTAGTATTCGCCCGGTGGGCACTTACCAAGAGACCCAGTACTTC. Its protein is CASSIRPVGTYQETQYF.

This clone was counted a few times. This chain links TRBV2 with TRBJ1-3; D is undetermined. V lost 3 bases, J lost 0 bases, and 12 bases lay in between. There are 16 residues in the CDR3. Germline loops: CDR1 SNHLY, CDR2 FYNNEI. CDR3 DNA sequence: TGTGCCAGCAGTGAGCGGAGTATCATCTCTGGAAACACCATATATTTT. Protein: CASSERSIISGNTIYF.

This chain links TRBV11-3 with TRBJ2-7; 9 nucleotides align to TRBD2. This CDR3 is built from 14 residues. V trimming: 5 bases; J trimming: 2 bases; junction bases outside the gene matches: 4. The germline gives CDR1 SGHNT, CDR2 YENEEA. The CDR3 bases are TGTGCCAGCAGCGAGACTAGCGGAGCCTACGAGCAGTACTTC. It specifies CASSETSGAYEQYF.

There are a few counts of this clone. This specimen includes other DNA sequences encoding the same CDR3. The chain has TRBV4-1 and TRBJ1-4, with D unclear. CDR3 size: 12 residues. Trimming removed 2 bases at V and 6 bases at J, with 4 bases between. Germline loops: CDR1 MGHRA, CDR2 YSYEKL. The CDR3 coding sequence is TGCGCCAGCAGCCAACCTTATGAAAAACTGTTTTTT. This gives the protein CASSQPYEKLFF.

This clone was counted between two and nine times. The chain combines TRBV13 with TRBJ1-4; D possibly corresponds to TRBD1 (5 bases). The germline V gene has CDR1 PRHDT and CDR2 FYEKMQ (reference sequence). Trimming removed 1 base from V and 7 bases from J, with 13 bases in between. The CDR3 covers 15 residues. The CDR3 DNA reads as TGTGCCAGCAGCTTAGATAGGGGCGACTTTGAAAAACTGTTTTTT. As protein: CASSLDRGDFEKLFF. The entire variable domain, with the rest obtained from reference TRBV13 and TRBJ1-4, is as follows: AAGVIQSPRHLIKEKRETATLKCYPIPRHDTVYWYQQGPGQDPQFLISFYEKMQSDKGSIPDRFSAQQFSDYHSELNMSSLELGDSALYFCASSLDRGDFEKLFFGSGTQLSVL.

Only one count was recorded for this clone. CDR3 coding DNA: TGCGCCAGCAGCATACAGGGTCCTCTCTCTGGAAACACCATATATTTT. Residues: CASSIQGPLSGNTIYF. The chain joins TRBV5-1 to TRBJ1-3; weak D call: TRBD1 (6 bases). This CDR3 contains 16 residues. Trimming cost V 4 bases and J 0 bases, with 14 bases left between them. The V gene's germline CDR1 is SGHRS and CDR2 YFSETQ.

This chain connects TRBV20-1 to TRBJ2-4; D not certain. This CDR3 has 11 residues. Germline V gene lookup returns CDR1 DFQATT and CDR2 SNEGSKA (reference sequence). Trimming removed 4 bases from V and 7 bases from J, with 8 bases in between. CDR3 region: CSANGGNIQYF. In nucleotides, the CDR3 is TGCAGTGCTAACGGTGGTAACATTCAGTACTTC.

V and J are TRBV28 and TRBJ2-5, with D tentatively TRBD1 (6 bases). Trimming shortened V by 7 bases and J by 4 bases, and 13 bases separated the two germline ends. Germline-derived CDR1 and CDR2 are MDHEN and SYDVKM. The CDR3 is made up of 13 amino acids. The CDR3 bases are TGTGCCAGCATCCTCAGGGGTGGAGAGACCCAGTACTTC. It encodes CASILRGGETQYF.

This sequence joins TRBV14 and TRBJ2-1; 11 bases map to TRBD2. The germline V gene encodes CDR1 SGHDN and CDR2 FVKESK. The CDR3 spans 15 residues. Trimming took 2 bases from V and 10 from J; bases not matched to a gene: 7. The CDR3 protein is CASSQFTSGRAEQFF. CDR3 in DNA: TGTGCCAGCAGCCAATTTACTAGCGGGAGAGCGGAGCAGTTCTTC.

The genes are TRBV6-1 and TRBJ2-4, with TRBD1 matching over 10 bases. V dropped 7 bases and J dropped 5; count of bases not matched to a gene: 5. CDR3 size: 14 residues. Germline CDR1 is MNHNS and CDR2 is SASEGT. The CDR3: CASIRGTGENIQYF. DNA for the CDR3: TGTGCCAGCATTAGAGGGACAGGGGAAAACATTCAGTACTTC.

The chain combines TRBV29-1 with TRBJ1-1; D gene unclear. V was shortened by 1 base and J by 4 bases, with 13 bases between the two germline ends. The CDR3 has 14 residues. CDR1 is SQVTM and CDR2 is ANQGSEA in the germline V gene. CDR3 amino acids: CSVEGWEGITEAFF. DNA of the CDR3: TGCAGCGTTGAAGGATGGGAGGGTATCACTGAAGCTTTCTTT.

The chain is built from TRBV5-4 and TRBJ2-1, with D tentatively TRBD2 (5 bases). Germline CDR1 SGHNT, CDR2 YYREEE (reference sequence). Trimming shortened V by 4 bases and J by 8 bases, and 16 bases separated the two germline ends. The length of the CDR3 is 14 residues. The CDR3 coding sequence is TGTGCCAGCAGCCCGGATCGGACTGGAGATGAGCAGTTCTTC. This gives the protein CASSPDRTGDEQFF.

The DNA of the CDR3 is TGTGCCAGCAGCCGCACCGGGACAGACCTTCGGGAGCAGTACTTC. Translating gives CASSRTGTDLREQYF. The chain is built from TRBV11-2 and TRBJ2-7; 7 bases match TRBD1. Germline V CDR1 and CDR2: SGHAT, FQNNGV. Trimming cost V 5 bases and J 7 bases; bases outside gene matches: 14. There are 15 residues in the CDR3.

The chain carries TRBV7-2 and TRBJ2-3; D is uncertain. This CDR3 region has 15 residues. CDR1 SGHTA and CDR2 FQGNSA come from the germline V gene. V lost 4 bases and J lost 10, with 21 bases in between. CDR3 nucleotide sequence: TGTGCCAGCAGCTACCAAATGGGCTCCCAATTTCCGCAGTATTTT. It specifies CASSYQMGSQFPQYF.